Described below is a single TCR beta chain sequence and its context. The CDR3 totals 15 residues. Per germline, CDR1 SNHLY and CDR2 FYNNEI. The ends were cut back, 0 bases at V and 0 bases at J, with 8 bases in the middle. These data come from a study of shared clonotypes between healthy human individuals. The method was immunoSEQ multiplex PCR; TCRdb's version includes in-frame clones alone and lacks a portion of them. Among hundreds of thousands of clones listed, around three quarters were seen once. The TCR originated in a woman aged 35 to 49 in good health. Some clones in this sample may be carry-over from other donors' samples. V gene TRBV2 combines with J gene TRBJ2-5; D not resolved. Sequenced sample: PBMCs. The CDR3 coding sequence is TGTGCCAGCAGTGAAGCTAGAAGGGACCAAGAGACCCAGTACTTC. Translated: CASSEARRDQETQYF.